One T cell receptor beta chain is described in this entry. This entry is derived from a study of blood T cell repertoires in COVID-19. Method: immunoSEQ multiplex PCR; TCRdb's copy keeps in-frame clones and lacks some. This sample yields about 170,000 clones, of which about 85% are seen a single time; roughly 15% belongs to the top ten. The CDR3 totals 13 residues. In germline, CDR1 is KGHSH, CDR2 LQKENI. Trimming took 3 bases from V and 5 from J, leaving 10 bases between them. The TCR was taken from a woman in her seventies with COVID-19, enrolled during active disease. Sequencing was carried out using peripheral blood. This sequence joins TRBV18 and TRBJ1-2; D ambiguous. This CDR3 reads CASSPTGEYGYTF. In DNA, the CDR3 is TGTGCCAGCTCACCTACCGGGGAGTATGGCTACACCTTC.